The 20 T cell receptor beta chains reported below all come from one sample, sequenced in a study of identifying expanded T cells in peripheral blood. Clones were sequenced by immunoSEQ multiplex PCR, and TCRdb holds only the in-frame ones, with some missing. The data hold roughly 92,000 clones, with more than 75% observed a single time. Sequencing was carried out using blood. The source is a person aged 18 to 75 in good health.

Concerning this clone: It is unclear where the CDR3 begins or ends on the DNA, so no DNA is shown, and the CDR3 is as TCRdb lists it. This chain joins TRBV23-1 and TRBJ2-7; the D call in the table, TRBD2, was not verified against the DNA. TRBV23-1 is designated an ORF whose function remains uncertain. The CDR3 spans 16 residues, counting both ends. The CDR3 loop is CASTVSLRQQSGEQYF.

The CDR3 nucleotides are TGCGCCAGCAGTTTTAATTGGGGTAGTAGTGGCTACACCTTC. Translating gives CASSFNWGSSGYTF. The chain combines TRBV4-3 with TRBJ1-2; D gene unclear. Germline V gene lookup returns CDR1 LGHNA and CDR2 YSLEER. This CDR3 has 14 residues. V gave up 6 bases and J gave up 7 bases, with 18 bases separating them.

The chain links TRBV7-3 to TRBJ2-7, with 11 bases fitting TRBD1. The germline V gene encodes CDR1 SGHTA and CDR2 FQGTGA. The CDR3 has 16 amino acids. Trimming removed 7 bases from V and 2 bases from J; junction bases left unmatched: 10. CDR3 region: CASKSPPGQGAYEQYF. The CDR3 coding sequence is TGTGCCAGCAAATCTCCACCGGGACAGGGGGCCTACGAGCAGTACTTC.

In this sample, this clone turned up a few times. The chain combines TRBV5-1 with TRBJ1-3; no clear D gene. Trimming shortened V by 4 bases and J by 2 bases, and 10 bases separated the two germline ends. This CDR3 region has 14 residues. CDR1 is SGHRS and CDR2 is YFSETQ in the germline V gene. The chain's CDR3 is CASSALGTGNTIYF. The CDR3 nucleotides are TGCGCCAGCAGCGCCTTGGGGACTGGAAACACCATATATTTT.

This chain uses TRBV7-9 with TRBJ1-4, with a tentative D call TRBD1 (5 bases). Per germline, CDR1 SEHNR and CDR2 FQNEAQ (reference sequence). The CDR3 loop spans 13 amino acids. V was cut by 3 bases and J by 7 bases, with 9 bases left in between. The CDR3: CASSFGTVEKLFF. The CDR3 bases are TGTGCCAGCAGCTTCGGGACGGTTGAAAAACTGTTTTTT.

This chain connects TRBV5-6 to TRBJ1-1; D remains unclear. Germline V gives CDR1 SGHDT, CDR2 YYEEEE. Trimming left V 4 bases short and J 1 base short, with 11 bases between. The CDR3 is 14 amino acids. Here the CDR3 DNA reads TGTGCCAGCAGCGAGACAACAGCGAACACTGAAGCTTTCTTT. Protein sequence: CASSETTANTEAFF.

The chain is built from TRBV10-3 and TRBJ2-5; D is perhaps TRBD1 or TRBD2 (5 bases each). Germline CDR1 reads ENHRY; CDR2 reads SYGVKD. V lost 3 bases to trimming and J lost 0 bases, with 11 bases between them. The CDR3 totals 15 residues. The CDR3 DNA follows: TGTGCCATCAGTGAACAGAGGGACCACCAAGAGACCCAGTACTTC. Protein: CAISEQRDHQETQYF.

The chain employs TRBV5-1 and TRBJ2-2, with TRBD2 matching over 9 bases. Germline-derived CDR1 and CDR2 are SGHRS and YFSETQ. V gave up 4 bases and J gave up 6 bases; unmatched junction bases: 7. The CDR3 totals 15 residues. The CDR3 nucleotides are TGCGCCAGCAGCACCCAGGCTAGCGGGGCCGGGGAGCTGTTTTTT. Its protein is CASSTQASGAGELFF.

The chain uses TRBV6-5 and TRBJ2-7, with TRBD1 matching over 7 bases. The germline V gene has CDR1 MNHEY and CDR2 SVGAGI. The ends lost 0 bases at V and 2 bases at J; junction bases unmatched: 1. This CDR3 contains 14 residues. The CDR3 DNA reads TGTGCCAGCAGTTACTCAGGGGGCCCCTACGAGCAGTACTTC. Its translation: CASSYSGGPYEQYF.

This chain connects TRBV4-3 to TRBJ1-2; D perhaps matches TRBD1 (6 bases). Germline V gene sequence: CDR1 LGHNA, CDR2 YSLEER. The germline V and J ends were trimmed by 6 bases and 4 bases, with 9 bases remaining between them. CDR3 length: 12 amino acids. CDR3 sequence: CASSRGGYGYTF. CDR3 bases: TGCGCCAGCAGTAGAGGGGGCTATGGCTACACCTTC.

This clone appeared a single time. The chain couples TRBV7-6 to TRBJ2-7, with unresolved D. Germline V CDR1 and CDR2: SGHVS, FNYEAQ. There are 15 residues in the CDR3. V was shortened by 1 base and J by 2 bases, with 12 bases between the two germline ends. The CDR3 sequence is CASSLEGGLTYEQYF. The CDR3 nucleotides are TGTGCCAGCAGCTTAGAGGGTGGTCTAACCTACGAGCAGTACTTC.

The J gene is TRBJ2-7, the V gene TRBV7-9; no definite D call. The V end lost 7 bases, the J end lost 6 bases, and 16 bases lay between the germline ends. The CDR3 has 13 amino acids. Germline CDR1 reads SEHNR; CDR2 reads FQNEAQ (reference sequence). The CDR3 region is CASKDASYVEQYF. The CDR3 region has the DNA TGTGCCAGCAAGGACGCCAGCTACGTCGAGCAGTACTTC.

This chain's CDR3 is CAWSVTGGAQPQHF. The CDR3, as DNA: TGTGCCTGGAGTGTAACCGGGGGCGCGCAGCCCCAGCATTTT. The V gene is TRBV30, the J gene TRBJ1-5; D may be TRBD1 (6 bases). CDR3 length: 14 residues. CDR1 GTSNPN and CDR2 SVGIG come from the germline V gene (reference sequence). With 0 bases removed from V and 7 bases from J, the gap between germline ends came to 13 bases.

This clone was found once. The same CDR3 arises from other DNA sequences in this sample as well. The rearrangement links TRBV5-4 to TRBJ2-1, with 13 bases that match TRBD2. V was clipped by 4 bases and J by 4 bases; unmatched bases: 2. The CDR3 sequence is 15 residues long. CDR1 SGHNT and CDR2 YYREEE come from the germline V gene (reference sequence). The CDR3 loop reads CASSRTSGGYNEQFF. The CDR3 DNA reads as TGTGCCAGCAGCCGGACTAGCGGGGGTTACAATGAGCAGTTCTTC.

CDR3 nucleotide sequence: TGCAGCGTTGAATTTTCCGGGCAACAAGAGACCCAGTACTTC. Translating it yields CSVEFSGQQETQYF. This chain uses TRBV29-1 with TRBJ2-5; D is undetermined. Trimming removed 2 bases at V and 2 bases at J, with 12 bases between. There are 14 residues in the CDR3. The germline CDR1 and CDR2 sequences are SQVTM and ANQGSEA.

The sample holds a few counts of this clone. The V and J genes are TRBV18 and TRBJ1-5; weak D call: TRBD1 (5 bases). Trimming stripped 6 bases from V and 1 base from J, with 10 bases between. This CDR3 region has 14 residues. CDR1 and CDR2 from the germline V gene are KGHSH and LQKENI. The CDR3, as DNA: TGTGCCAGCTCTCCTGACAGAAGCAATCAGCCCCAGCATTTT. The encoded protein is CASSPDRSNQPQHF.

The chain employs TRBV6-5 and TRBJ1-5, with a possible D match to TRBD1 (5 bases). CDR3 length equals 15 residues. V lost 6 bases to trimming and J lost 2 bases, with 14 bases between them. The germline V gene encodes CDR1 MNHEY and CDR2 SVGAGI. The DNA for the CDR3 is TGTGCCAGCAGGCCCCCCGGGGGGGGCAATCAGCCCCAGCATTTT. Amino acids: CASRPPGGGNQPQHF.

This chain links TRBV30 with TRBJ2-1, with D hard to call. The V end was cut by 2 bases, the J end by 0 bases, with 2 bases between. CDR3 length: 12 residues. From germline, CDR1 is GTSNPN and CDR2 SVGIG (reference sequence). The DNA of the CDR3 is TGTGCCTGGAGTTCCTCCTACAATGAGCAGTTCTTC. This translates into CAWSSSYNEQFF.

The chain combines TRBV7-6 with TRBJ1-3; D perhaps matches TRBD1 (5 bases). Trimming took off 6 bases at V and 2 bases at J, with 11 bases between the two ends. Germline CDR1 is SGHVS and CDR2 is FNYEAQ. The CDR3 is made up of 14 amino acids. CDR3 DNA: TGTGCCAGCAGGCCAGGGAATACTGGAAACACCATATATTTT. Translating gives CASRPGNTGNTIYF.

This chain joins TRBV5-1 and TRBJ2-7; tentative D call: TRBD1 (7 bases). CDR3 length: 14 amino acids. Trimming removed 0 bases at V and 3 bases at J, with 10 bases between. The V gene's germline CDR1 is SGHRS and CDR2 YFSETQ. The CDR3 protein is CASSLGQGGYEQYF. The CDR3 coding sequence is TGCGCCAGCAGCTTGGGACAGGGAGGCTACGAGCAGTACTTC.